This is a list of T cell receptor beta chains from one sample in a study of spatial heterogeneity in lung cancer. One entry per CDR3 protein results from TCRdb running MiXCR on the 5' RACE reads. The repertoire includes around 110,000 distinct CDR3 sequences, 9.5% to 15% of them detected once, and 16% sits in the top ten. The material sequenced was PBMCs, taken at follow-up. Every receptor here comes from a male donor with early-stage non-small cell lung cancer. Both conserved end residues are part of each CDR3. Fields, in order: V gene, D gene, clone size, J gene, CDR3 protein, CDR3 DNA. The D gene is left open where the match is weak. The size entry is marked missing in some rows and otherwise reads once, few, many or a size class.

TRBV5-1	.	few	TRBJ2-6	CASKIDRTGANVLTF	TGCGCCAGCAAGATAGACAGGACTGGGGCCAACGTCCTGACTTTC
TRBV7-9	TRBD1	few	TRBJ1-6	CASSSDRSSYNSPLHF	TGTGCCAGCAGCTCGGACAGGAGCTCCTATAATTCACCCCTCCACTTT
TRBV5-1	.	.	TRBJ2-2	CASSLRGSAGELFF	TGCGCCAGCAGCTTGCGAGGGTCGGCCGGGGAGCTGTTTTTT
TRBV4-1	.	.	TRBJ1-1	CASSQDQGADTEAFF	TGCGCCAGCAGCCAAGATCAAGGGGCGGACACTGAAGCTTTCTTT
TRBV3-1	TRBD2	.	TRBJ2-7	CASSQGTSGVYEQYF	TGTGCCAGCAGCCAAGGGACTAGCGGGGTCTACGAGCAGTACTTC
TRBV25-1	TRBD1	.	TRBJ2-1	CASSLSGTGRIF	TGTGCCAGCAGCCTCTCCGGGACAGGGCGAATCTTC
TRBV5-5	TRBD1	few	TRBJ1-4	CASSLGMTGVAEKLFF	TGTGCCAGCAGCTTGGGTATGACAGGGGTGGCTGAAAAACTGTTTTTT
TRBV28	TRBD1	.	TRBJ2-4	CASSLTGNIQYF	TGTGCCAGCAGTTTGACAGGGAACATTCAGTACTTC
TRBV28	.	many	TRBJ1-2	CASSQGNYGYTF	TGTGCCAGTTCACAGGGAAACTATGGCTACACCTTC
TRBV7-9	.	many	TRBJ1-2	CASSPRTVGRGYTF	TGTGCCAGCAGCCCCAGGACCGTTGGCCGAGGCTACACCTTC
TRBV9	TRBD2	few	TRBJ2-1	CASSVANWEGNEQFF	TGTGCCAGCAGCGTAGCCAACTGGGAGGGCAATGAGCAGTTCTTC
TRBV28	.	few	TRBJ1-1	CASSLSAGTTEAFF	TGTGCCAGCAGTTTATCGGCAGGGACCACTGAAGCTTTCTTT
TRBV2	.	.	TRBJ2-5	CASHESGETQYF	TGTGCCAGTCACGAATCGGGAGAGACCCAGTACTTC
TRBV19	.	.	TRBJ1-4	CASLSGVTNEKLFF	TGTGCCAGCCTCAGTGGGGTAACTAATGAAAAACTGTTTTTT
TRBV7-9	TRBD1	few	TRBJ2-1	CASSLATGNEQFF	TGTGCCAGCAGCTTAGCGACAGGGAATGAGCAGTTCTTC
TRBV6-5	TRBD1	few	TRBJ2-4	CASSQGQGSKNIQYF	TGTGCCAGCAGCCAGGGACAGGGATCCAAAAACATTCAGTACTTC
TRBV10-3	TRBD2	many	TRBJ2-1	CAIRERRGLAGYNEQFF	TGTGCCATCAGGGAGAGAAGAGGACTAGCGGGGTACAATGAGCAGTTCTTC
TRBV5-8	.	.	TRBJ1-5	CASSLAGSRQPQHF	TGTGCCAGCAGCTTGGCCGGCAGTCGGCAGCCCCAGCATTTT
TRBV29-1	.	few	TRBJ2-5	CSAKTAGETQYF	TGCAGCGCCAAGACAGCCGGGGAGACCCAGTACTTC
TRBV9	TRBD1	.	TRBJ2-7	CASSVAGQGAYEQYF	TGTGCCAGCAGCGTAGCGGGACAGGGGGCCTACGAGCAGTACTTC
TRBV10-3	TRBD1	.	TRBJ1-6	CAISEADRGNSPLHF	TGTGCCATCAGTGAGGCGGACAGGGGAAATTCACCCCTCCACTTT
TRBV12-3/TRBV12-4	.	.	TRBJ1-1	CASSLRALSEAFF	TGTGCCAGCAGTTTACGGGCTCTGAGTGAAGCTTTCTTT
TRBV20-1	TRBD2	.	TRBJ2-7	CSAGTPGLLLEQYF	TGCAGTGCTGGCACTCCGGGACTATTGCTCGAGCAGTACTTC
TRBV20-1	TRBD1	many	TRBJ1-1	CSAGQGTNTEAFF	TGCAGTGCTGGACAGGGAACGAACACTGAAGCTTTCTTT
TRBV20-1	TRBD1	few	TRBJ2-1	CSARGGTGTNEQFF	TGCAGTGCTAGGGGGGGGACAGGGACCAATGAGCAGTTCTTC
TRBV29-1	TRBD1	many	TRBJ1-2	CSVGRGRDYGYTF	TGCAGCGTTGGAAGGGGGCGCGACTATGGCTACACCTTC
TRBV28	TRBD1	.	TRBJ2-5	CSSSSGQGIIMETQYF	TGTTCCAGCAGTTCGGGACAGGGGATAATAATGGAGACCCAGTACTTC
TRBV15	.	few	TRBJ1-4	CATSRDLGSTEKLFF	TGTGCCACCAGCAGAGATCTAGGGTCTACTGAAAAACTGTTTTTT
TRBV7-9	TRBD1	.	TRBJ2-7	CASSLGTGSYEQYF	TGTGCCAGCAGCTTAGGGACAGGGTCCTACGAGCAGTACTTC
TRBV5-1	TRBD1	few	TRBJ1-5	CASSLEGRGSQPQHF	TGCGCCAGCAGCTTGGAGGGCAGGGGGAGTCAGCCCCAGCATTTT
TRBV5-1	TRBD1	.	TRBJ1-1	CASSWSPTGADTEAFF	TGCGCCAGCAGCTGGAGTCCAACAGGGGCGGACACTGAAGCTTTCTTT
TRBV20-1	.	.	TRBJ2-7	CSAISDSGSPYEQYF	TGCAGTGCTATATCGGACAGCGGCTCTCCTTACGAGCAGTACTTC
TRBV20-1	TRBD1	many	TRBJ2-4	CSARGKTGGIVKNIQYF	TGCAGTGCTAGAGGGAAGACAGGGGGCATCGTCAAAAACATTCAGTACTTC
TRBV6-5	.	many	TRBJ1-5	CASSRTGNQPQHF	TGTGCCAGCAGTCGGACAGGCAATCAGCCCCAGCATTTT
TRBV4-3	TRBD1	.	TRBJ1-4	CASSPWGTGNLRNEKLFF	TGCGCCAGCAGCCCATGGGGGACAGGGAACCTTCGAAATGAAAAACTGTTTTTT
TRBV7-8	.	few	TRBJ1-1	CASSLQPNTEAFF	TGTGCCAGCAGCTTGCAGCCGAACACTGAAGCTTTCTTT
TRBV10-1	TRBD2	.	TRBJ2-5	CAKQTSGVFQETQHF	TGCGCCAAACAAACTAGCGGGGTTTTTCAAGAGACCCAGCACTTC
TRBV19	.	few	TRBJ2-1	CASSIPGSYNEQFF	TGTGCCAGTAGTATCCCAGGCTCCTACAATGAGCAGTTCTTC
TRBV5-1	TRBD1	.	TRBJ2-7	CASSPDRSLGEQYF	TGCGCCAGCAGCCCGGACAGGTCCCTCGGGGAGCAGTACTTC
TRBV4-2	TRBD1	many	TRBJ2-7	CASSQTGIFEQYF	TGTGCCAGCAGCCAGACAGGGATTTTTGAGCAGTACTTC
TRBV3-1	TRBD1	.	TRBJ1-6	CASSPKTGEGSPLHF	TGTGCCAGCAGCCCGAAGACAGGGGAGGGATCACCCCTCCACTTT
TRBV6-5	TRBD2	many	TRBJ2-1	CASSYVAGGREQFF	TGTGCCAGCAGTTACGTAGCGGGGGGAAGAGAGCAGTTCTTC
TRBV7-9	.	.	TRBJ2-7	CASSSSGSPSYEQYF	TGTGCCAGCAGTTCTTCAGGGTCCCCCTCCTACGAGCAGTACTTC
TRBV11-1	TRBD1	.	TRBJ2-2	CASSSQGAGTGELFF	TGTGCCAGCAGCTCCCAGGGGGCCGGCACCGGGGAGCTGTTTTTT
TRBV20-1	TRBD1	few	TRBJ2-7	CSATPDRVGYEQYF	TGCAGTGCTACCCCGGACAGGGTGGGATACGAGCAGTACTTC
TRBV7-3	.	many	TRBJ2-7	CASSSMRGLEQYF	TGTGCCAGCAGCTCGATGAGGGGTCTGGAGCAGTACTTC